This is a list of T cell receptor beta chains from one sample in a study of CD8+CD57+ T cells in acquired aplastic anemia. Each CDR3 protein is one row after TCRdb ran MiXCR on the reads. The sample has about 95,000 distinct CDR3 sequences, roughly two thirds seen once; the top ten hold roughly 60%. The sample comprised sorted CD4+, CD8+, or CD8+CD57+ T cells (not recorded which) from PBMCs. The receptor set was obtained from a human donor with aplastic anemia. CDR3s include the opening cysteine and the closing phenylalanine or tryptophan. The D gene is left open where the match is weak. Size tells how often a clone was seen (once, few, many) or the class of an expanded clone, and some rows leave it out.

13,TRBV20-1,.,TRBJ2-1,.,TGCAGTGCTAGAGATCACCCGGACAATGAGCAGTTTTTC,CSARDHPDNEQFF
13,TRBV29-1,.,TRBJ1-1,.,TGCAGCGTGGCTGGCAACTTGAACACTGAAGCTTTCTTT,CSVAGNLNTEAFF
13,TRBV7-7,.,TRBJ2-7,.,TGTGCTAGCAGCCTGAAACAGGGATACGAGCAGTACTTC,CASSLKQGYEQYF
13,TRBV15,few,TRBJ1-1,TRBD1,TGTGCCACCAGCAGAGGAGACAGGGCTGAAGCTTTCTTT,CATSRGDRAEAFF
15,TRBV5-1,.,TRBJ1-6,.,TGCGCCAGCAGCTTGGGGACGGCCTATAATTCACCCCTCCACTTT,CASSLGTAYNSPLHF
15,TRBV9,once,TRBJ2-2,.,TGTGCCAGCAGCCCTTTCGGGGAGAACACCGGGGAGCTGTTTTTT,CASSPFGENTGELFF
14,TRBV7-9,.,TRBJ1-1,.,TGTGCCAGCTTCCCCGGCCCCACGAACACTGAAGCTTTCTTT,CASFPGPTNTEAFF
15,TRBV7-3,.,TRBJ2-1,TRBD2,TGTGCCAGCAGCTTGCTAGCGGGAGATAACAATGAGCAGTTCTTC,CASSLLAGDNNEQFF
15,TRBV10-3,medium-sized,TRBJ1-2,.,TGTGCCATCAGGGGGTCCTCGACACAACTCTATGGCTACACCTTC,CAIRGSSTQLYGYTF
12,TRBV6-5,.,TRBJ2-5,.,TGTGCCAGCAGTGGACTCCAAGAGACCCAGTACTTC,CASSGLQETQYF
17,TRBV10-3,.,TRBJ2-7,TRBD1,TGTGCCATCAGCCGGAAGGGACAGGGGGCGGGAGGCTACGAGCAGTACTTC,CAISRKGQGAGGYEQYF
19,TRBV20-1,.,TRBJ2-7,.,TGCAGTGCTAGAGATCACGCTTCCGGGGGCCTGGGGGAATACTACGAGCAGTACTTC,CSARDHASGGLGEYYEQYF
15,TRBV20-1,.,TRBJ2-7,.,TGCAGTGCTAGACACCCTCTAGCGCTAGCCTACGAGCAGTACTTC,CSARHPLALAYEQYF
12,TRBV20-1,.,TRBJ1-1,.,TGCAGTGCTATGCGACAGACTACTGAAGCTTTCTTT,CSAMRQTTEAFF
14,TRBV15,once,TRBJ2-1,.,TGTGCCACCAGCCGTTTCGTGGGACGGAATGAGCAGTTCTTC,CATSRFVGRNEQFF
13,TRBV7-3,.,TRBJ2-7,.,TGTGCCAGCAGCTCCTACGGAAAAGCCGAGCAGTACTTC,CASSSYGKAEQYF
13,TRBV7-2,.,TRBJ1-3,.,TGTGCCAGCAGCTTAATATCGAAGGACACCATATATTTT,CASSLISKDTIYF
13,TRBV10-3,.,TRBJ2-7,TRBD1,TGTGCCAGCAATTCCGACAGGGGCTACGAGCAGTACTTC,CASNSDRGYEQYF
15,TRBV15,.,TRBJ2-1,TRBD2,TGTGCCACCAGCAGTAGCGGGTGGGATAACAATGAGCAGTTCTTC,CATSSSGWDNNEQFF
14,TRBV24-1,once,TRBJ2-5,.,TGTGCCACCAGTGATCCTAGGTGCCAAGAGACCCAGTACTTC,CATSDPRCQETQYF
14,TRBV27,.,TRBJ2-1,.,TGTGCCAGCAGTTTTCTAGCAGCCAACAATGAGCAGTTCTTC,CASSFLAANNEQFF
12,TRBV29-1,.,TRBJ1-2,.,TGCAGCGTTGACAGGCAGTCCTATGGCTACACCTTC,CSVDRQSYGYTF
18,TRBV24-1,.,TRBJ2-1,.,TGTGCCACCAGTGATCGAATGGTCGGGGGGCGCGAAGTAAACGAGCAGTTCTTC,CATSDRMVGGREVNEQFF
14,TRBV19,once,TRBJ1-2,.,TGTGCCAGTAGTCAGACACGGTCTCCTTATGGCTACACCTTC,CASSQTRSPYGYTF
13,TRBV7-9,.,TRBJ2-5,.,TGTGCCAGCAGCACATCGGGAGAAGAGACCCAGTACTTC,CASSTSGEETQYF
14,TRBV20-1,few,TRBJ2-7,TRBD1,TGCAGTGCTAGACGGTCGACAGGGGGCAACGAGCAGTACTTC,CSARRSTGGNEQYF
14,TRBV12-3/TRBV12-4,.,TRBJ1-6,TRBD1,TGTGCCAGCAGTTTAAGGGCAGGGGGTTCACCCCTCCACTTT,CASSLRAGGSPLHF
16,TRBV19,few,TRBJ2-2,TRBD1,TGTGCCAGTAAAGACAGGGGGCGTCGAAACACCGGGGAGCTGTTTTTT,CASKDRGRRNTGELFF
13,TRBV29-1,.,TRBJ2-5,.,TGCAGCGCCGCGGGGCAGGCGAAAGAAACCCAGTACTTC,CSAAGQAKETQYF
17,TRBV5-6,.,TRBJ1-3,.,TGTGCCAGCAGCCTCCGACAGGCCACTCGACTCGGAAACACCATATATTTT,CASSLRQATRLGNTIYF
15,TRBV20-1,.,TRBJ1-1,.,TGCAGTGCTAGAGATTTTGGGGCAGGAGTAAATGAAGCTTTCTTT,CSARDFGAGVNEAFF
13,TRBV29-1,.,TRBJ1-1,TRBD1,TGCAGCGTTTCTGGACAGGGTGCCACTGAAGCTTTCTTT,CSVSGQGATEAFF
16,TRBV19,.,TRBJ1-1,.,TGTGCCAGCAGCTTCCGCGGACTCACAGTGGACACTGAAGCTTTCTTT,CASSFRGLTVDTEAFF
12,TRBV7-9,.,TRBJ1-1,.,TGTGCCAGCAGCTTAATGAACACTGAAGCTTTCTTT,CASSLMNTEAFF
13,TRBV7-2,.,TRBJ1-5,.,TGTGCCAGCAGTTGGGGAGTTAATCAGCCCCAGCATTTT,CASSWGVNQPQHF
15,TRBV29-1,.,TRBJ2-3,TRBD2,TGCAGCGTCAATACACTAGCGGGAGGGCCAAATACGCAGTATTTT,CSVNTLAGGPNTQYF
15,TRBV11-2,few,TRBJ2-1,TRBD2,TGTGCCAGCCTCAAATCCGGGGGGAGGGCCAATGAGCAGTTCTTC,CASLKSGGRANEQFF
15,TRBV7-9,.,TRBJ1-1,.,TGTGCCAGCAGCTTAACGACTAGCCTTTACACTGAAGCTTTCTTT,CASSLTTSLYTEAFF
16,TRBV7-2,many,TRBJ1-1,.,TGTGCCAGCAGCTCAAGAGCTCTCCACAGGGCCACTGAAGCTTTCTTT,CASSSRALHRATEAFF
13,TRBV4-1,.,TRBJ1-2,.,TGCGCCAGCAGCCAAGACACAGTATATGGCTACACCTTC,CASSQDTVYGYTF
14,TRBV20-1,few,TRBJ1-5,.,TGCAGTGCTAGAGTACAGGCTAGCAATCAGCCCCAGCATTTT,CSARVQASNQPQHF
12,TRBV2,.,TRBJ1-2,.,TGTGCCAGCAGTGCACCCCAACGGGGCTACACCTTC,CASSAPQRGYTF
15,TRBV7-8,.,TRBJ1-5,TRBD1,TGTGCCAGCAGCATACAGGGGGCCGGCAATCAGCCCCAGCATTTT,CASSIQGAGNQPQHF
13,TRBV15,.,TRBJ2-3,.,TGTGCCACCAGCACTTCACGGGGAGATACGCAGTATTTT,CATSTSRGDTQYF
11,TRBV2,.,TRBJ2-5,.,TGTGCCAGCAGTTTGAGGGAGACCCAGTACTTC,CASSLRETQYF
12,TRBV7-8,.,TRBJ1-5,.,TGTGCCAGCAGTTTTTTCAATCAGCCCCAGCATTTT,CASSFFNQPQHF
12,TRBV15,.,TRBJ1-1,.,TGTGCCACCAGCATCGACACCACGGAAGCTTTCTTT,CATSIDTTEAFF
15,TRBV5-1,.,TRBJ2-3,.,TGCGCCAGCAGCTTGGATGGGAGAGGCACAGATACGCAGTATTTT,CASSLDGRGTDTQYF